Presented here are 17 T cell receptor beta chains from one specimen sequenced in a study of spatial heterogeneity in lung cancer. TCRdb used MiXCR to reprocess the 5' RACE reads, holding one entry per CDR3 protein. The sample consists of about 94,000 distinct CDR3 sequences, around 19% of them appearing once. Time point denoted: blood at routine non-recurrence follow-up after resection. The source was PBMCs, collected at follow-up. These receptors were taken from a male donor with early-stage non-small cell lung cancer.

Many counts were recorded for this clonotype. This chain joins TRBV5-6 and TRBJ2-3; 12 bases match TRBD2. J lost 2 bases, V lost 2 bases, and 3 bases had no gene match. Germline values: CDR1 SGHDT, CDR2 YYEEEE. The CDR3 runs to 16 residues. In nucleotides, the CDR3 is TGTGCCAGCAGCTTTAGGACTAGCGGGGACACAGATACGCAGTATTTT. It codes for CASSFRTSGDTDTQYF.

There are many counts of this clonotype. The chain is built from TRBV7-8 and TRBJ2-5; the D gene is possibly TRBD2 (6 bases). The V end lost 4 bases, the J end lost 2 bases, and 11 bases lay between the germline ends. The CDR3 runs 14 residues. Germline CDR1 SGHVS, CDR2 FQNEAQ. The DNA of the CDR3 is TGTGCCAGCAGCTCCCGGGACTCACAAGAGACCCAGTACTTC. It encodes CASSSRDSQETQYF. The full variable domain, completed using reference TRBV7-8 and TRBJ2-5, is GAGVSQSPRYKVAKRGQDVALRCDPISGHVSLFWYQQALGQGPEFLTYFQNEAQLDKSGLPSDRFFAERPEGSVSTLKIQRTQQEDSAVYLCASSSRDSQETQYFGPGTRLLVL.

V is TRBV6-5 and J is TRBJ2-7, with D unclear. The CDR3 has 15 amino acids. V was cut by 0 bases and J by 9 bases, with 18 bases left in between. Germline V CDR1 and CDR2: MNHEY, SVGAGI. The CDR3 spells CASSYSRTGRIVQYF. The CDR3 DNA sequence: TGTGCCAGCAGTTACTCACGGACGGGCCGAATCGTGCAGTACTTC.

The rearrangement uses TRBV7-8 and TRBJ2-7; either TRBD1 or TRBD2 may fit D (5 bases each). V lost 8 bases and J 2 bases, leaving 13 bases between the germline ends. CDR3 length: 13 residues. In germline, CDR1 is SGHVS, CDR2 FQNEAQ. This CDR3 reads CASGGRIPYEQYF. DNA for the CDR3: TGTGCCAGCGGGGGTCGAATACCCTACGAGCAGTACTTC.

In its sample, this clonotype was seen a few times. The chain combines TRBV24-1 with TRBJ2-2; TRBD1 is a possible D gene (5 bases). V gave up 1 base and J gave up 1 base, with 9 bases separating them. The CDR3 is 16 amino acids. CDR1 KGHDR and CDR2 SFDVKD come from the germline V gene. CDR3 nucleotides: TGTGCCACCAGTGATTTAGGGGCAGGGAACACCGGGGAGCTGTTTTTT. Translated: CATSDLGAGNTGELFF.

DNA of the CDR3: TGTGCCAGCTCACCACCCGGGGCGGGAACTGAAGCTTTCTTT. Amino acids: CASSPPGAGTEAFF. This sequence joins TRBV18 and TRBJ1-1; perhaps TRBD1 as D (5 bases). The V gene's germline CDR1 is KGHSH and CDR2 LQKENI. The CDR3 has 14 residues. V gave up 0 bases and J gave up 5 bases, with 10 bases separating them.

The sample holds a few counts of this clonotype. The chain couples TRBV11-2 to TRBJ2-7; 13 bases align to TRBD2. This CDR3 contains 16 residues. Germline V lookup: CDR1 SGHAT, CDR2 FQNNGV. Germline trimming cut 6 bases from V and 3 bases from J; bases unmatched to any gene: 8. CDR3 in DNA: TGTGCCAGCAGACGGACTAGCGGGAGAGCCCACTACGAGCAGTACTTC. Its translation is CASRRTSGRAHYEQYF.

The rearrangement joins TRBV12-3 or TRBV12-4 to TRBJ1-1; no definite D call. V dropped 5 bases and J dropped 1 base, with 8 bases sitting between them. The CDR3 runs to 13 residues. CDR3 sequence (DNA): TGTGCCAGCAGTAAAACCCGGAACACTGAAGCTTTCTTT. Translating it yields CASSKTRNTEAFF.

This clonotype turned up a few times. J is TRBJ1-5 and V is TRBV19, with D maybe TRBD1 (6 bases). The CDR3 sequence is 18 residues long. Trimming pared 4 bases from V and 0 bases from J, leaving 19 bases between. Looked up from germline, CDR1 is LNHDA and CDR2 is SQIVND (reference sequence). Here the CDR3 DNA reads TGTGCCAGTAGTAGAAGAGGATCACAGGGAAATAGCAATCAGCCCCAGCATTTT. Translating it yields CASSRRGSQGNSNQPQHF.

The V and J genes are TRBV6-2 or TRBV6-3 and TRBJ2-7; tentative D call: TRBD1 (5 bases). The ends were cut back, 1 base at V and 6 bases at J, with 7 bases in the middle. This CDR3 is 12 amino acids long. Germline lookup yields CDR1 MNHEY and CDR2 SVGEGT. CDR3 sequence reads: CASSYYRSEQYF. As DNA, the CDR3 is TGTGCCAGCAGTTACTACAGGTCCGAGCAGTACTTC.

The genes are TRBV6-5 and TRBJ1-2; no clear D. V was pared by 6 bases and J by 4 bases, with 9 bases between. Per germline, CDR1 MNHEY and CDR2 SVGAGI. The CDR3 extends over 12 amino acids. The CDR3 reads CASSPTGYGYTF. The CDR3 region has the DNA TGTGCCAGCAGCCCGACCGGCTATGGCTACACCTTC.

The V gene is TRBV29-1, the J gene TRBJ2-2; 9 bases agree with TRBD1. The V gene's germline CDR1 is SQVTM and CDR2 ANQGSEA. The length of the CDR3 is 16 residues. Unmatched junction bases numbered 9, after V lost 1 base and J lost 6 bases. The CDR3 loop is CSVEGTGEIGAGELFF. The CDR3 coding sequence is TGCAGCGTTGAAGGGACAGGGGAAATAGGGGCCGGGGAGCTGTTTTTT.

This clonotype was seen more than once but under ten times. The CDR3 sequence: CASSLTQWKAQYF. The CDR3 coding sequence is TGTGCCAGTAGCCTTACGCAGTGGAAGGCCCAGTACTTC. The chain couples TRBV19 to TRBJ2-5; D uncertain. V shed 6 bases and J shed 9 bases, with 17 bases lying between them. This CDR3 has 13 residues. Germline V lookup: CDR1 LNHDA, CDR2 SQIVND (reference sequence).

This rearrangement joins TRBV29-1 to TRBJ2-1; D possibly corresponds to TRBD2 (6 bases). Trimming took 6 bases from V and 1 from J, leaving 13 bases between them. This CDR3 has 14 residues. Per the germline V gene, CDR1 is SQVTM and CDR2 is ANQGSEA. The CDR3 DNA reads TGCAGCGTGTATAGCGGTCCTTCCTACAATGAGCAGTTCTTC. The encoded protein is CSVYSGPSYNEQFF.

This chain uses TRBV3-1 with TRBJ1-3, with TRBD1 matching 7 bases. The CDR3 totals 16 residues. Germline-derived CDR1 and CDR2 are LGHDT and YNNKEL (reference sequence). The V and J ends lost 4 bases and 0 bases, in that order; junction bases with no gene match: 6. CDR3 in DNA: TGTGCCAGCAGCCCTTGGGACAGCCTCTCTGGAAACACCATATATTTT. This translates into CASSPWDSLSGNTIYF.

The chain employs TRBV27 and TRBJ2-5, with a weak D call TRBD2 (6 bases). Trimming took 8 bases from V and 2 from J, leaving 21 bases between them. CDR3 length equals 16 residues. The V gene's germline CDR1 is MNHEY and CDR2 SMNVEV (reference sequence). The CDR3 bases are TGTGCCAGCGGTACGTCCAGAGGGACTCGGCAAGAGACCCAGTACTTC. Protein: CASGTSRGTRQETQYF.

The genes are TRBV11-2 and TRBJ2-1; D unresolved. The CDR3 length is 16 residues. The germline CDR1 and CDR2 sequences are SGHAT and FQNNGV. V was cut by 4 bases and J by 8 bases, with 21 bases left in between. CDR3 sequence (DNA): TGTGCCAGCAGCTCAACTATAAATTCTACTGGTGATGAGCAGTTCTTC. It codes for CASSSTINSTGDEQFF.